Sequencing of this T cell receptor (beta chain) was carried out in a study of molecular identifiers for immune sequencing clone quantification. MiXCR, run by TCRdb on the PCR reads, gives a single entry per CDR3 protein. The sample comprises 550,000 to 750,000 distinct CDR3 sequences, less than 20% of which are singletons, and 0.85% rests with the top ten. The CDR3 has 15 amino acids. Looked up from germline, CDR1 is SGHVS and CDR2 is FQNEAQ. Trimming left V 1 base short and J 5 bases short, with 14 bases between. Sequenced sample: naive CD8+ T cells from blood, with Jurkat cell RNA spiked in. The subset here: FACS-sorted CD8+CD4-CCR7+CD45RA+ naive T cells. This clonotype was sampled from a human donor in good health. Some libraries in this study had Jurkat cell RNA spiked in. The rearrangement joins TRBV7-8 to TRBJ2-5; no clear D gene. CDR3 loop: CASSLVRVFEETQYF. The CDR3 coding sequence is TGTGCCAGCAGCTTAGTCCGTGTATTTGAGGAGACCCAGTACTTC.